Detailed here is one TCR beta chain. Its cognate antigen is unknown. Unique-molecular-identifier-tagged TCR beta cDNA libraries were used. Each sample of roughly 0.85 to 11 million input T cells yielded about 500,000 cDNA molecules, so each molecule approximated one T cell. Using its own MiXCR run on the PCR reads, TCRdb lists one record per CDR3 protein. The sample lists roughly 400,000 distinct CDR3 sequences, roughly 38% occurring once. This entry belongs to a study of post-analysis software for immune sequencing data. For the study at large: Several disease courses (relapsing-remitting, secondary progressive and progressive-relapsing) of multiple sclerosis were included. The study's findings and limits: Among multiple sclerosis patients, normalized Chao1 diversity was significantly below that of controls. Strong same-batch co-clustering of samples appeared with F measure clustering.

Material for sequencing was blood. This clonotype originated in a girl aged 2-9 years with multiple sclerosis.

The CDR3 is CASSLPGWGQPQHF. As DNA, the CDR3 is TGTGCCAGCAGCTTACCGGGATGGGGTCAGCCCCAGCATTTT. The J gene is TRBJ1-5, the V gene TRBV7-9; D is undetermined. Germline V lookup: CDR1 SEHNR, CDR2 FQNEAQ (reference sequence). The V end was cut by 2 bases, the J end by 6 bases, with 11 bases between. This CDR3 spans 14 amino acids.